The rows below give T cell receptor beta chains drawn from one sample of a study of OX40 agonist ivuxolimab in advanced cancers. The data were produced by immunoSEQ multiplex PCR, yet TCRdb's version contains in-frame clones alone and is incomplete. The sample includes approximately 70,000 clones, 70% to 90% seen only once; the top ten take 0.76%. The sequencing used CD4+ or CD8+ T cells sorted from blood, collected in a trial of the OX40 agonist ivuxolimab. The receptors were sampled from an adult with an advanced solid tumor such as melanoma, head and neck, liver or kidney cancer. The CDR3 runs from the conserved cysteine through the conserved F or W. Each record gives: V gene, J gene, D gene, clone size, CDR3 protein, CDR3 DNA. The D gene is left open where the match is weak. Only part of the rows carry a size: once, few, many, or a class if the clone is expanded.

V: TRBV28; J: TRBJ1-3; D: TRBD1; size: .; CDR3: CASRTGGGSGNTIYF; DNA: TGTGCCAGCAGAACAGGGGGAGGTTCCGGAAACACCATATATTTT
V: TRBV15; J: TRBJ2-7; D: TRBD2; size: .; CDR3: CATSRGLAYEQYF; DNA: TGTGCCACCAGCAGGGGACTAGCGTACGAGCAGTACTTC
V: TRBV30; J: TRBJ2-7; D: .; size: .; CDR3: CAWSRTGTGYEQYF; DNA: TGTGCCTGGAGCCGCACCGGGACTGGCTACGAGCAGTACTTC
V: TRBV30; J: TRBJ1-5; D: .; size: .; CDR3: CAWKPNRGNQPQHF; DNA: TGTGCCTGGAAACCCAACAGGGGCAATCAGCCCCAGCATTTT
V: TRBV7-3; J: TRBJ2-3; D: .; size: once; CDR3: CASSLTRVSTDTQYF; DNA: TGTGCCAGCAGCTTAACCCGGGTGAGCACAGATACGCAGTATTTT
V: TRBV2; J: TRBJ2-2; D: TRBD1; size: .; CDR3: CASSTDRGKRTGELFF; DNA: TGTGCCAGCAGTACGGACAGGGGGAAAAGAACCGGGGAGCTGTTTTTT
V: TRBV29-1; J: TRBJ1-2; D: TRBD1; size: .; CDR3: CSVEDLPGGAGGYTF; DNA: TGCAGCGTTGAAGATCTTCCAGGGGGCGCAGGTGGCTACACCTTC
V: TRBV5-8; J: TRBJ1-3; D: .; size: medium-sized; CDR3: CASSFAGSSGNTIYF; DNA: TGTGCCAGCAGCTTCGCAGGTTCCTCTGGAAACACCATATATTTT
V: TRBV7-3; J: TRBJ2-5; D: .; size: .; CDR3: CASSLSSSETQYF; DNA: TGTGCCAGCAGCTTAAGTAGTTCAGAGACCCAGTACTTC
V: TRBV4-2; J: TRBJ2-2; D: .; size: few; CDR3: CASSTPPGGELFF; DNA: TGTGCCAGCAGCACACCCCCGGGCGGGGAGCTGTTTTTT
V: TRBV14; J: TRBJ2-1; D: .; size: .; CDR3: CASSQVNSRNEQFF; DNA: TGTGCCAGCAGCCAAGTGAACAGCCGAAATGAGCAGTTCTTC
V: TRBV19; J: TRBJ2-7; D: TRBD1; size: few; CDR3: CASSTQGVGEQYF; DNA: TGTGCCAGTAGTACACAGGGGGTCGGCGAGCAGTACTTC
V: TRBV9; J: TRBJ2-3; D: .; size: .; CDR3: CASSGESGNTDTQYF; DNA: TGTGCCAGCAGCGGAGAATCCGGGAACACAGATACGCAGTATTTT
V: TRBV11-2; J: TRBJ1-1; D: .; size: .; CDR3: CASSLGQF; DNA: TGTGCCAGCAGCTTAGGACAGTTT